One and the same sample provided the 6 T cell receptor beta chains below, sequenced in a study of blood T cell repertoires in COVID-19 (TCRdb year 2020). Preparation of the library involved the immunoSEQ multiplex PCR assay. The immuneACCESS repertoire file appears here via TCRdb, limited to in-frame rearrangements. These files lack a portion of the clones; in checked studies, under half of the deficit traces to unresolved V genes, and the cause of the others is not known. This sample has 200,000 to 250,000 clones in its table, and 65% to 85% of those were observed once. 7.4% of the sample is taken by the ten largest. Sequenced: PBMCs or T cells enriched from blood (not recorded which). The receptors originated from a woman aged 40-49 years with acute COVID-19.

CDR3 protein: CASRQDRAASEKLFF. The DNA for the CDR3 is TGTGCCAGTAGACAAGACAGGGCGGCTTCTGAAAAACTGTTTTTT. The chain couples TRBV19 to TRBJ1-4; 7 nucleotides align to TRBD1. With 6 bases clipped from V and 7 bases from J, the junction kept 11 bases outside the gene matches. This CDR3 has 15 residues. CDR1 is LNHDA and CDR2 is SQIVND in the germline V gene (reference sequence).

The chain carries TRBV28 and TRBJ1-1; possibly TRBD1 for D (5 bases). Trimming took 3 bases from V and 5 from J, leaving 13 bases between them. Germline V CDR1 and CDR2: MDHEN, SYDVKM. The length of the CDR3 is 14 residues. This chain's CDR3 is CASSFSQGGTEAFF. The DNA of the CDR3 is TGTGCCAGCAGTTTCTCTCAGGGTGGGACTGAAGCTTTCTTT.

This rearrangement joins TRBV24-1 to TRBJ1-5; D unresolved. CDR3 length: 13 amino acids. CDR1 KGHDR and CDR2 SFDVKD come from the germline V gene. V lost 5 bases to trimming and J lost 6 bases, with 10 bases between them. The CDR3 sequence is CATSGQVGQPQHF. CDR3 DNA: TGTGCCACCAGTGGGCAGGTGGGTCAGCCCCAGCATTTT.

The rearrangement links TRBV18 to TRBJ2-2; no definite D call. Trimming took off 4 bases at V and 1 base at J, with 7 bases between the two ends. Germline CDR1 and CDR2: KGHSH and LQKENI. The CDR3 is made up of 14 amino acids. The CDR3 bases are TGTGCCAGCTCACTAGAACGGAACACCGGGGAGCTGTTTTTT. Protein product: CASSLERNTGELFF.

CDR3 loop: CASSQNVWTSGILLHEQYF. In DNA, the CDR3 is TGTGCCAGCAGCCAGAACGTCTGGACTAGCGGGATTCTTTTGCACGAGCAGTACTTC. The J gene is TRBJ2-7, the V gene TRBV14; 12 nucleotides match TRBD2. The CDR3 consists of 19 residues. V dropped 3 bases and J dropped 5; count of bases not matched to a gene: 17. Germline CDR1 is SGHDN and CDR2 is FVKESK. Looking up the rest from reference TRBV14 and TRBJ2-7 gives the full variable domain: EAGVTQFPSHSVIEKGQTVTLRCDPISGHDNLYWYRRVMGKEIKFLLHFVKESKQDESGMPNNRFLAERTGGTYSTLKVQPAELEDSGVYFCASSQNVWTSGILLHEQYFGPGTRLTVT.

The chain carries TRBV7-9 and TRBJ2-7, with D possibly TRBD2 on 6 matching bases. Per germline, CDR1 SEHNR and CDR2 FQNEAQ (reference sequence). The germline V and J ends were trimmed by 5 bases and 2 bases, with 13 bases remaining between them. The CDR3 spans 14 residues. Here the CDR3 DNA reads TGTGCCAGCAGCCCACCGGGACTTACCTACGAGCAGTACTTC. As protein: CASSPPGLTYEQYF.